A single TCR beta chain is shown here with its context. Its antigen is not yet known. Sequence at one end of the junction differs from germline and may be a read error. The patients picked for sequencing were ones in whom flow cytometry had shown an expansion of CD8+CD57+ cells. Every patient had a diagnosis of severe acquired aplastic anemia based on International Study of Aplastic Anemia and Agranulocytosis and Camitta criteria. No patient had received any therapy when blood was sampled. In the study, sorted CD4+ and CD8+ blood T cells from patients with severe aplastic anemia and from healthy subjects underwent deep sequencing of TCR repertoires. In the USA, patient enrollment took place under clinicaltrials.gov protocols 00001620, 01623167, 00001397, 00071045, 00081523 and 00961064. Ficoll-Paque density gradient centrifugation was used to isolate peripheral blood mononuclear cells. CD4+ and CD8+ T cells were sorted by FACS or magnetic beads before DNA extraction.

The CDR3 sequence holds 15 residues, the cysteine and phenylalanine included. Of the read, only the CDR3 DNA is kept; its 45 bases are in frame from base 1. CDR1 and CDR2 (LNHNV, YYDKDF) derive from the germline V gene (reference sequence). The data originate from a study of CD8+CD57+ T cells in acquired aplastic anemia (dated by TCRdb to the late 2010s). Looking at the study overall: On average, sorted CD4+ and CD8+ cells yielded 2.5 to 3.5 ug of extracted DNA, with a range of about 0.19 to 30 ug. CD8+CD57+ expansion was defined as frequency above the mean frequency observed in healthy subjects. Broad study findings and their caveats: No significant difference in CD8+ Simpson's diversity was found between patients and healthy controls (P=0.060). Around 27 CD8+ CDR3 sequences were shared between patients and controls but appeared highly expressed in patients and within their immunodominant clones.

Profiling of TCR beta VDJ combinations and CDR3 sequences used genomic DNA as the template. An Illumina HiSeq 2000 was the platform used for TCR repertoire sequencing. Per the original workflow: Repertoire assessment relied on Simpson's diversity index, CDR3 size and DJ length profiles, and TRBV/TRBJ rearrangement plots. Whichever DNA sequence was most abundant in the deep sequencing data was defined as the immunodominant clone. CDR3 amino acid sequences were checked for sharing between subjects and were compared against published repertoires and the VDJdb database. The public reads were quality trimmed at Q25 with fastp and then assembled into clones with MiXCR by TCRdb, keeping productive beta chains. Each CDR3 protein appears once, grouped with its most common genes and DNA. These V and J calls are TCRdb output, not the study's own analysis. This sample comprises about 180,000 distinct CDR3 sequences, nearly 65% of them detected only once. The ten biggest clones cover about two fifths of the sample.

The sample taken for sequencing was sorted CD4+, CD8+, or CD8+CD57+ T cells (not recorded which) from PBMCs. The chain was built from TRBV15 and TRBJ1-4, with no reliable assignment of the D segment. The TCR comes from a human donor with aplastic anemia. This receptor has the CDR3 CATRRDRLTNEKLFF. The nucleotides are TGTGCCACCAGAAGAGATAGACTTACTAATGAAAAACTGTTTTTT.